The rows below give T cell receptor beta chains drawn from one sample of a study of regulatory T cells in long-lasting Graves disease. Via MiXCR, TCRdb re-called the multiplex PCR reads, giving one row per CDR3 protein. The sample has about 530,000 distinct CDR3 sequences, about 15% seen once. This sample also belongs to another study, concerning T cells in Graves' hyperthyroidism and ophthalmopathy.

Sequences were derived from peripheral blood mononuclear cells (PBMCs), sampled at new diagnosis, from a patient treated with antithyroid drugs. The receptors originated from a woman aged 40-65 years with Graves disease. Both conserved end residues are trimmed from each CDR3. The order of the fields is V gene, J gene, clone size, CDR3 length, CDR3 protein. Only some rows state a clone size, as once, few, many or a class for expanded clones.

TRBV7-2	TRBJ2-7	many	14	ASSLGGGLRAYEQY
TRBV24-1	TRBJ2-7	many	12	ATSEGPLSYEQY
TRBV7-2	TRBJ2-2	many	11	ASSSGTVGELF
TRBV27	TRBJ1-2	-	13	ASSYSSQGYYGYT
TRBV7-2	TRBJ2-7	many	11	ASSYPGVGEQY
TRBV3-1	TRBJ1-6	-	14	ASSQGDSSYNSPLH
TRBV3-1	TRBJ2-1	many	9	ASSLKGEQF
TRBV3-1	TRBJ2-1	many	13	ASTSSGVAYNEQF
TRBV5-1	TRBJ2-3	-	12	ASREDGTVDTQY
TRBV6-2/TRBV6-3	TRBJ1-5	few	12	ASSHGPSGQPQH
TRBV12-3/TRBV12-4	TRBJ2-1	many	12	ASAEGQVDHEQF
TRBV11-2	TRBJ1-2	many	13	ASSPFGQGVYGYT
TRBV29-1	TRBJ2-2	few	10	SGREGTGELF
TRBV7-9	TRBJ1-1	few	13	ASSFTGGANTEAF
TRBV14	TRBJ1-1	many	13	ASSPQGGGYTEAF
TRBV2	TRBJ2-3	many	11	ASTASATDTQY
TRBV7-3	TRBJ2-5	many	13	ASSRITGDRETQY
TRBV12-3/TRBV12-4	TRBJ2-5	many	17	ASRVTPGTGGLGYGTQY
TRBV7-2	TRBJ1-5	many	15	ASSQRGPGMSNQPQH
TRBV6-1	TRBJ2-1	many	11	ASSPDRGNEQF
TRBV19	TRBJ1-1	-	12	ASSILTASTEAF
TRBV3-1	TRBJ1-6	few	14	ASSQLKGSYNSPLH
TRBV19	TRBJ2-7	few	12	ASSIRDRFDEQY
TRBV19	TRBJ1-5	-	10	ASTQGMQPQH
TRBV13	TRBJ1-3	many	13	ASSYGQASGNTIY
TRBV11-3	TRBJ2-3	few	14	ASSFLGGGAADTQY
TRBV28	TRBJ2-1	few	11	ASRDRGYDEQF
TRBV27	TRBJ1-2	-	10	ASSSPVDGYT
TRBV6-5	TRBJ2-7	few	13	ASSYVGLGWGEQY
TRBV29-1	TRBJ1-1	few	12	SVENRHMNTEAF
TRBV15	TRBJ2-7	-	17	ATSSPYYPRTRGSYEQY
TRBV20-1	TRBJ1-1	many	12	SARGRGMNTEAF
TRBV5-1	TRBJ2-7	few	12	ASSLELGIGAQY
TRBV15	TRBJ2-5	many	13	ATSRDGRAQETQY
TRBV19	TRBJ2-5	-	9	ASSTGVTQY
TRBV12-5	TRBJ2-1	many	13	ASGLGTSGGPEQF
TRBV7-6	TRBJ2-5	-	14	ASSPPTGIEYETQY
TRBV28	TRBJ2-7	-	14	ASSLGVGLAAYEQY
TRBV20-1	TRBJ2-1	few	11	SASRGDRNEQF
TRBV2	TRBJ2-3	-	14	ASRNGLAGGHDTQY
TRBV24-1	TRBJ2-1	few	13	ATSAAMTGGDEQF
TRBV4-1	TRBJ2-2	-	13	ASSHAGAGAGELF
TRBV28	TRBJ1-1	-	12	ASTLGARETEAF
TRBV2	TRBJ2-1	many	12	ASPVGGSYNEQF
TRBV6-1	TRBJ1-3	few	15	ASSDPGQGFAGNTIY
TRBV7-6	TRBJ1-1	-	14	ASSPRQGGVNTEAF
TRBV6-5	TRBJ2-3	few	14	ASSYSLGQGTDTQY
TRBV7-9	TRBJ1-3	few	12	ASSTRVAGNTIY
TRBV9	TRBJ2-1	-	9	ASSFGETQF
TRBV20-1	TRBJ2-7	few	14	SAKPAFSGGQYEQY
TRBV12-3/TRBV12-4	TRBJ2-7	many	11	ASSLAPSYEQY
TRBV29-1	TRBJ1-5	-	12	SVDVGGSNQPQH
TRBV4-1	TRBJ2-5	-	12	ASSQGWGQETQY
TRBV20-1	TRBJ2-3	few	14	SARPLPGAFTDTQY
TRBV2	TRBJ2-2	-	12	ASRPDRGTGELF
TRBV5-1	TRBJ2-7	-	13	ASSLDSPPGYEQY
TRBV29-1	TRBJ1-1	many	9	SVGGDTEAF
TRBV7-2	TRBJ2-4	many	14	ASSLRGGDGLNIQY
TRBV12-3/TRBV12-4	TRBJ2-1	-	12	ASSPGGGNYEQF